These 26 T cell receptor beta chains came from one sample sequenced in a study of radiotherapy plus CTLA-4 blockade in lung cancer (dated by TCRdb to 2017 to 2018). Receptor libraries were prepared by the immunoSEQ multiplex PCR assay. Held by TCRdb, this immuneACCESS table contains in-frame sequences only and omits some clones. Under half of the omission traces to an unresolved V gene where checked; the cause of the rest is unknown. The sample table contains 40,000 to 45,000 clones; only one count was recorded for 75% of them. The ten largest make up roughly 10% of the sample. Sequencing used peripheral blood, obtained from a patient treated with radiotherapy plus ipilimumab. Receptor source: a human donor with non-small cell lung cancer who had stable disease on radiotherapy plus ipilimumab.

V usage is TRBV7-2 and J usage is TRBJ2-3; 10 nucleotides agree with TRBD1. The ends lost 5 bases at V and 0 bases at J; junction bases unmatched: 5. Per germline, CDR1 SGHTA and CDR2 FQGNSA. This CDR3 region has 16 residues. CDR3 loop: CASSLLGQGSTDTQYF. DNA for the CDR3: TGTGCCAGCAGCCTACTGGGACAGGGGAGCACAGATACGCAGTATTTT.

This clone was detected a few times. The J gene is TRBJ2-3, the V gene TRBV9, with D possibly TRBD1 on 5 matching bases. Looked up from germline, CDR1 is SGDLS and CDR2 is YYNGEE. The CDR3 sequence is 13 residues long. V lost 5 bases and J 2 bases, leaving 9 bases between the germline ends. The CDR3 DNA sequence: TGTGCCAGCAGTCCAGGGCTCACAGATACGCAGTATTTT. Protein: CASSPGLTDTQYF.

Only a few counts were recorded for this clone. Other nucleotide sequences in the sample specify the same CDR3. The chain has TRBV6-5 and TRBJ1-1; D is unclear. There are 12 residues in the CDR3. Germline CDR1 is MNHEY and CDR2 is SVGAGI. V lost 6 bases and J 1 base, leaving 6 bases between the germline ends. The CDR3 region is CASRNWNTEAFF. In DNA, the CDR3 is TGTGCCAGCAGAAACTGGAACACTGAAGCTTTCTTT.

This CDR3 reads CASSLVVRGGGYTF. The CDR3 nucleotides are TGTGCCAGCAGCTTGGTGGTCAGGGGCGGTGGCTACACCTTC. The rearrangement links TRBV5-6 to TRBJ1-2; D may be TRBD1 (6 bases). Germline values: CDR1 SGHDT, CDR2 YYEEEE. CDR3 length: 14 residues. The V end lost 0 bases, the J end lost 7 bases, and 13 bases lay between the germline ends.

The chain is built from TRBV4-3 and TRBJ1-5; no clear D. Germline CDR1 is LGHNA and CDR2 is YSLEER. V was clipped by 4 bases and J by 2 bases, with 6 bases between them. This CDR3 region has 13 residues. DNA of the CDR3: TGCGCCAGCAGCCTGGCCGGCAATCAGCCCCAGCATTTT. Translated: CASSLAGNQPQHF.

The chain employs TRBV2 and TRBJ2-5; 7 nucleotides align to TRBD1. Germline CDR1 reads SNHLY; CDR2 reads FYNNEI. CDR3 size: 13 residues. V dropped 6 bases and J dropped 1; count of bases not matched to a gene: 2. The CDR3 here is CASSGDSQETQYF. The CDR3 nucleotides are TGTGCCAGCAGCGGGGACAGCCAAGAGACCCAGTACTTC.

This clone has just one count. Here the CDR3 DNA reads TGTGCCAGCAGCGGGAAGGTGACAGGGGGCCCCGCTGTCGACACTGAAGCTTTCTTT. Its protein is CASSGKVTGGPAVDTEAFF. The V gene is TRBV9, the J gene TRBJ1-1; the match to TRBD1 covers 10 bases. Per the germline V gene, CDR1 is SGDLS and CDR2 is YYNGEE. With V trimmed by 3 bases and J by 3 bases, 17 bases remained unmatched. There are 19 residues in the CDR3.

The gene calls are TRBV6-6 and TRBJ1-5; tentative D call: TRBD1 (5 bases). CDR3 size: 13 residues. From germline, CDR1 is MNHNY and CDR2 SVGAGI (reference sequence). Trimming removed 7 bases from V and 3 bases from J, with 10 bases in between. In DNA, the CDR3 is TGTGCCAGCACAGACAGCCACAATCAGCCCCAGCATTTT. Protein sequence: CASTDSHNQPQHF.

This chain connects TRBV11-3 to TRBJ2-7; 10 bases fit TRBD2. J lost 5 bases, V lost 2 bases, and 9 bases had no gene match. Germline lookup yields CDR1 SGHNT and CDR2 YENEEA. The CDR3 totals 16 residues. CDR3 in amino acids: CASSLWGLAGADEQYF. CDR3 DNA sequence: TGTGCCAGCAGCTTATGGGGGCTAGCGGGGGCCGACGAGCAGTACTTC.

The chain combines TRBV19 with TRBJ1-2; 7 nucleotides match TRBD1. CDR3 size: 14 residues. Germline assignment: CDR1 LNHDA and CDR2 SQIVND (reference sequence). Losses at the gene ends were 6 bases for V and 0 bases for J; bases not matched to a gene: 4. CDR3 loop: CASRRDSTNYGYTF. CDR3 in DNA: TGTGCCAGTAGACGGGACAGTACTAACTATGGCTACACCTTC. Looking up the rest from reference TRBV19 and TRBJ1-2 gives the full variable domain: DGGITQSPKYLFRKEGQNVTLSCEQNLNHDAMYWYRQDPGQGLRLIYYSQIVNDFQKGDIAEGYSVSREKKESFPLTVTSAQKNPTAFYLCASRRDSTNYGYTFGSGTRLTVV.

The chain recombines TRBV5-1 with TRBJ2-1, with TRBD1 matching over 10 bases. CDR1 and CDR2 from the germline V gene are SGHRS and YFSETQ. V lost 4 bases, J lost 8 bases, and 9 bases stayed unmatched. This CDR3 is built from 15 residues. The CDR3 coding sequence is TGCGCCAGCAGCAACCGACAGGGGGCTTTCGATGAGCAGTTCTTC. It is translated as CASSNRQGAFDEQFF.

This chain links TRBV5-1 with TRBJ2-7; 7 bases align to TRBD2. The CDR3 totals 15 residues. V trimming: 0 bases; J trimming: 5 bases; junction bases outside the gene matches: 8. The germline V gene encodes CDR1 SGHRS and CDR2 YFSETQ. Here the CDR3 reads CASSLVASGNNEQYF. The DNA of the CDR3 is TGCGCCAGCAGCTTGGTAGCTAGCGGAAATAACGAGCAGTACTTC.

V gene TRBV29-1 combines with J gene TRBJ2-6; the D gene is possibly TRBD2 (5 bases). V gave up 6 bases and J gave up 0 bases, with 15 bases separating them. CDR1 and CDR2 (germline): SQVTM, ANQGSEA. There are 16 residues in the CDR3. This CDR3 is CSVLSYGSSGANVLTF. The CDR3 region has the DNA TGCAGCGTACTTTCATATGGGAGCTCTGGGGCCAACGTCCTGACTTTC.

This rearrangement joins TRBV28 to TRBJ1-6, with D perhaps TRBD1 (5 bases). The CDR3 has 15 amino acids. CDR1 and CDR2 from the germline V gene are MDHEN and SYDVKM. Trimming took 6 bases from V and 2 from J, leaving 11 bases between them. This CDR3 is CASRYPDTYNSPLHF. As DNA, the CDR3 is TGTGCCAGCAGATACCCGGACACCTATAATTCACCCCTCCACTTT.

This sequence joins TRBV4-1 and TRBJ1-2, with no clear D. Germline CDR1 reads MGHRA; CDR2 reads YSYEKL. CDR3 length: 13 amino acids. Trimming stripped 1 base from V and 6 bases from J, with 9 bases between. The CDR3 loop reads CASSQVGSHGYTF. In nucleotides, the CDR3 is TGCGCCAGCAGCCAAGTTGGCAGTCATGGCTACACCTTC.

The chain carries TRBV6-1 and TRBJ2-5; TRBD1 is a possible D gene (5 bases). Germline CDR1 and CDR2: MNHNS and SASEGT. Trimming cost V 3 bases and J 5 bases, with 16 bases left between them. The CDR3 extends over 15 amino acids. Written as DNA, the CDR3 is TGTGCCAGCAGTGACGGAAGGGGAAGGATGGAGACCCAGTACTTC. Translation: CASSDGRGRMETQYF.

The V gene is TRBV7-9, the J gene TRBJ2-4, with 8 bases matching TRBD1. The CDR3 length is 15 residues. Trimming removed 0 bases from V and 8 bases from J; junction bases left unmatched: 6. CDR1 and CDR2 (germline): SEHNR, FQNEAQ (reference sequence). DNA of the CDR3: TGTGCCAGCAGCTTAGCGGCAGGGGGCGTGGACATTCAGTACTTC. Translation gives CASSLAAGGVDIQYF.

The genes are TRBV5-1 and TRBJ2-1; 15 bases agree with TRBD2. The CDR3 is made up of 17 amino acids. The V gene's germline CDR1 is SGHRS and CDR2 YFSETQ. The ends lost 4 bases at V and 3 bases at J; junction bases unmatched: 5. CDR3 nucleotides: TGCGCCAGCAGCGCAGGGACTAGCGGGGGGTACTACAATGAGCAGTTCTTC. It translates to CASSAGTSGGYYNEQFF.

The DNA for the CDR3 is TGTGCCAGCTCACCGATGCAGGGAAGATACGAGCAGTACTTC. Protein product: CASSPMQGRYEQYF. This sequence joins TRBV18 and TRBJ2-7; TRBD1 might be the D (5 bases). Germline V gene data show CDR1 as KGHSH and CDR2 as LQKENI. The CDR3 runs to 14 residues. V was shortened by 3 bases and J by 4 bases, with 13 bases between the two germline ends.

V usage is TRBV30 and J usage is TRBJ1-3; TRBD1 might be the D (5 bases). This CDR3 is 15 amino acids long. Germline CDR1 is GTSNPN and CDR2 is SVGIG (reference sequence). Trimming took off 3 bases at V and 7 bases at J, with 19 bases between the two ends. CDR3 DNA sequence: TGTGCCTGGAGGCCCCGGGGCACGAGCGGGAACACCATATATTTT. It translates to CAWRPRGTSGNTIYF.

The CDR3 coding sequence is TGTGCCAGCAGCAGCCAACGCCAGGGTGTGACTGAAGCTTTCTTT. Protein product: CASSSQRQGVTEAFF. The chain recombines TRBV2 with TRBJ1-1; maybe TRBD1 (5 bases). The CDR3 is 15 residues long. With 6 bases removed from V and 5 bases from J, the gap between germline ends came to 19 bases. CDR1 and CDR2 from the germline V gene are SNHLY and FYNNEI.

The sample holds a few counts of this clone. This CDR3 reads CASSPLDRDGLLYQPQHF. For the CDR3, the DNA is TGTGCCAGTAGTCCCCTGGACAGAGACGGCTTATTGTATCAGCCCCAGCATTTT. The chain employs TRBV19 and TRBJ1-5; tentatively, D is TRBD1 (6 bases). The CDR3 extends over 18 amino acids. CDR1 is LNHDA, CDR2 SQIVND, per germline (reference sequence). The germline V and J ends were trimmed by 5 bases and 5 bases, with 25 bases remaining between them.

This clone was observed a single time. CDR3 bases: TGTGCCATCAGTGAGAGACAGCAAGATACGCAGTATTTT. Its translation is CAISERQQDTQYF. V usage is TRBV10-3 and J usage is TRBJ2-3, with D perhaps matching TRBD1 (5 bases). This CDR3 comprises 13 residues. CDR1 and CDR2 (germline): ENHRY, SYGVKD. Trimming stripped 2 bases from V and 5 bases from J, with 8 bases between.

The rearrangement joins TRBV7-9 to TRBJ1-1; no reliable D call. Trimming stripped 5 bases from V and 7 bases from J, with 20 bases between. This CDR3 contains 15 residues. CDR1 is SEHNR and CDR2 is FQNEAQ in the germline V gene (reference sequence). The CDR3 here is CASSRLLRTGDEAFF. CDR3 nucleotides: TGTGCCAGCAGCCGACTACTTCGGACGGGAGATGAAGCTTTCTTT.

J is TRBJ2-6 and V is TRBV11-2, with 11 bases aligning to TRBD1. Trimming at V came to 5 bases and at J to 3 bases, leaving 9 bases not matched to a gene. The CDR3 is made up of 18 amino acids. Germline CDR1 is SGHAT and CDR2 is FQNNGV. For the CDR3, the DNA is TGTGCCAGCAGCGGGCGGACAGGGGGCTTCTTTGGGGCCAACGTCCTGACTTTC. Its protein product is CASSGRTGGFFGANVLTF.

This clone appeared many times. CDR3 protein: CASSQPVEGSGYTF. The CDR3 region has the DNA TGCGCCAGCAGCCAACCGGTAGAAGGGAGTGGCTACACCTTC. The chain couples TRBV4-1 to TRBJ1-2; D not resolved. Trimming shortened V by 2 bases and J by 7 bases, and 14 bases separated the two germline ends. CDR1 MGHRA and CDR2 YSYEKL come from the germline V gene. CDR3 length: 14 amino acids.